Included here is one TCR beta chain sequence, with context. This CDR3 is 13 amino acids long. Germline CDR1 is MNHNY and CDR2 is SVGAGI (reference sequence). V was clipped by 7 bases and J by 7 bases; unmatched bases: 5. This entry is derived from a study of blood T cell repertoires in COVID-19. Overall study: Both acute and convalescent COVID-19 samples were obtained from the United States, Italy and Spain.

In the study's own analysis: The assay estimated nucleated cells by amplifying reference gene primers. Profiled with immunoSEQ multiplex PCR; TCRdb holds only in-frame clones, not every one. From that table come the V and J calls and clone size; the DNA was used to work out D and trimming. The sample consists of about 110,000 clones, over 65% of them appearing once. The rearrangement joins TRBV6-6 to TRBJ2-2, with 8 bases identical to TRBD2. The receptor's source is a woman in her thirties or forties with acute or convalescent COVID-19. Sequences were obtained from peripheral blood. Here the CDR3 reads CASKERGRGELFF. The CDR3 DNA reads as TGTGCCAGCAAGGAGCGGGGGCGCGGGGAGCTGTTTTTT.